This entry concerns a single TCR beta chain. One end of the junction does not line up with germline, which may come from a read error. This sample stems from a study of blood T cell repertoires in COVID-19. Study as a whole: Samples taken during acute and convalescent COVID-19 were collected in the United States, Italy and Spain. From T cells, B-cell-depleted T cells, or PBMCs came the material, which was cDNA or gDNA.

In the original analysis: Researchers report that nucleated cell counts were estimated from reference gene primer amplification. The protocol was immunoSEQ multiplex PCR, while the TCRdb copy is restricted to in-frame clones and leaves out a portion. V and J calls and clone size follow that table, whereas D and trimming were derived from the DNA. Among fewer than 300,000 clones, about 87% were seen once, and the ten largest hold approximately 9%. The clonotype comes from a human donor in a cohort sampled during active COVID-19. The sequenced sample consisted of peripheral blood.

CDR3 sequence: CASSSPGLQETQYF. The DNA of the CDR3 is TGTGCCAGCTCATCACCGGGCCTCCAAGAGACCCAGTACTTC. The chain recombines TRBV18 with TRBJ2-5; D unresolved. The germline V gene encodes CDR1 KGHSH and CDR2 LQKENI. The length of the CDR3 is 14 residues.